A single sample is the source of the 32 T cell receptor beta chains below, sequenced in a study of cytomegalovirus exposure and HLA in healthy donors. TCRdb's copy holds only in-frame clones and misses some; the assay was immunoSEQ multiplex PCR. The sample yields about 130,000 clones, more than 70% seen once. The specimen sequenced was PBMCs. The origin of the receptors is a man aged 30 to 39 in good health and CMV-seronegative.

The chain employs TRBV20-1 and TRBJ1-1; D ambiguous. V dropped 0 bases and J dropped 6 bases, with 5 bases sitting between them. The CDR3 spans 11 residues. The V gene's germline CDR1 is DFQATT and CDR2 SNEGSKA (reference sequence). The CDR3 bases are TGCAGTGCTAGAGATTGGCCTGAAGCTTTCTTT. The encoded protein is CSARDWPEAFF.

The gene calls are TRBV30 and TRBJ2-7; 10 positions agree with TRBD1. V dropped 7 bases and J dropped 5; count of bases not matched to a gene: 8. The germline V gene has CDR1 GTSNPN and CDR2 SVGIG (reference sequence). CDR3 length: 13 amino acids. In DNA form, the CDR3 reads TGTGCCTACGACGAGGGACAGGGGCACGAGCAGTACTTC. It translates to CAYDEGQGHEQYF.

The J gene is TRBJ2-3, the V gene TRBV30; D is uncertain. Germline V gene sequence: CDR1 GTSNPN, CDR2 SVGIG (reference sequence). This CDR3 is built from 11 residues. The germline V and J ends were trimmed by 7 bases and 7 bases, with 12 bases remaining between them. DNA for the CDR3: TGTGCCTCAACCAGTAAAAATACGCAGTATTTT. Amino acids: CASTSKNTQYF.

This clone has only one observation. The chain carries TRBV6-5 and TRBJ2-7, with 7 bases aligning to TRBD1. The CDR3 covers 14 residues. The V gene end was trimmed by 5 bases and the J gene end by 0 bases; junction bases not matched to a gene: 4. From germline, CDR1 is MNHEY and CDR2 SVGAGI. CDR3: CASSEGDSSYEQYF. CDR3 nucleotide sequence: TGTGCCAGCAGTGAAGGGGACAGCTCCTACGAGCAGTACTTC.

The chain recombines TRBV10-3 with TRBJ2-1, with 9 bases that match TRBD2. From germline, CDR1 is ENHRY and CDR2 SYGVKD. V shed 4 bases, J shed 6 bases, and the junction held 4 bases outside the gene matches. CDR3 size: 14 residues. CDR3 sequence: CAISGLAGVNEQFF. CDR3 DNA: TGTGCCATCAGTGGTTTAGCGGGAGTCAATGAGCAGTTCTTC.

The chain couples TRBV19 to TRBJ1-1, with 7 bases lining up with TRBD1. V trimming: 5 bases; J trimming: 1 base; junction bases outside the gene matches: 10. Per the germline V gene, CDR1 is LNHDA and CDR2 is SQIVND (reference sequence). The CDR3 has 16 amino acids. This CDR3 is CASSSRRGQPNTEAFF. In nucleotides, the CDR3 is TGTGCCAGTAGTTCCCGGAGGGGACAGCCGAACACTGAAGCTTTCTTT.

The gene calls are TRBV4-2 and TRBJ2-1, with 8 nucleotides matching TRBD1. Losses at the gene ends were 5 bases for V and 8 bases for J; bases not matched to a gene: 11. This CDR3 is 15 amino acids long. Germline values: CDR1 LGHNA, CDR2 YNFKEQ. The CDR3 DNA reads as TGTGCCAGCAGCTCCGGACAGGGCGTTGGCGATGAGCAGTTCTTC. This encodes CASSSGQGVGDEQFF.

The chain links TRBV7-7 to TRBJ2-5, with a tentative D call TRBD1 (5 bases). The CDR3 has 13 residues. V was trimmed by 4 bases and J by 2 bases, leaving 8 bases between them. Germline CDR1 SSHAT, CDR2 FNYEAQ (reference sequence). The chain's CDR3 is CASSWTLQETQYF. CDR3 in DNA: TGTGCCAGCAGCTGGACACTTCAAGAGACCCAGTACTTC.

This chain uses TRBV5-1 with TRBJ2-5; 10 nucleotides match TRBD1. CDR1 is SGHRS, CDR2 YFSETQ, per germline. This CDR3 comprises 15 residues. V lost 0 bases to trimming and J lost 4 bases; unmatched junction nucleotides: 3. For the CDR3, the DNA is TGCGCCAGCAGCTTGGAGGGGACAGGGGTAGAGACCCAGTACTTC. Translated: CASSLEGTGVETQYF.

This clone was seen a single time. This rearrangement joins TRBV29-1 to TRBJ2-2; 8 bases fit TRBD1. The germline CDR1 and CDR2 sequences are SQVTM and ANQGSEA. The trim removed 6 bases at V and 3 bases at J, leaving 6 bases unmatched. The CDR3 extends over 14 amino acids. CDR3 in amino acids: CSVWTGSDTGELFF. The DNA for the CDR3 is TGCAGCGTCTGGACAGGGAGCGACACCGGGGAGCTGTTTTTT.

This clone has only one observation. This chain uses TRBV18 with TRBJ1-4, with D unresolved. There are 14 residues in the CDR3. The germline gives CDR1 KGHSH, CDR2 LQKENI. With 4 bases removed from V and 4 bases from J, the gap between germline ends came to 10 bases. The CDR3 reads CASSRSSGNEKLFF. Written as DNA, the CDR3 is TGTGCCAGCTCACGGTCCTCCGGTAATGAAAAACTGTTTTTT.

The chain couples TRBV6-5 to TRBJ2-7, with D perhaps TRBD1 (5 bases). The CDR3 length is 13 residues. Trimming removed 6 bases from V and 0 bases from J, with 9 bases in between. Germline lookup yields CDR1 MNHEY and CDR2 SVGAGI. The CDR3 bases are TGTGCCAGCAGGACCGACAGCTCCTACGAGCAGTACTTC. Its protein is CASRTDSSYEQYF.

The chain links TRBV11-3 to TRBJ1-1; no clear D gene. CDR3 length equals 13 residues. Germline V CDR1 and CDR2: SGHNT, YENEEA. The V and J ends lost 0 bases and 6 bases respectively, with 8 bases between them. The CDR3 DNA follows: TGTGCCAGCAGCTTAGAATCGTCCTCTGAAGCTTTCTTT. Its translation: CASSLESSSEAFF.

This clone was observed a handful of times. CDR3 sequence (DNA): TGCAGCGTTGAAGTAACACAGGGGGGTTCACCGGAGCAAGCTTTCTTT. Its protein product is CSVEVTQGGSPEQAFF. The chain has TRBV29-1 and TRBJ1-1; TRBD1 agrees at 8 bases. After removal of 1 base from V and 9 bases from J, the junction contained 16 bases not matched to a gene. Germline CDR1 and CDR2: SQVTM and ANQGSEA. This CDR3 has 16 amino acids.

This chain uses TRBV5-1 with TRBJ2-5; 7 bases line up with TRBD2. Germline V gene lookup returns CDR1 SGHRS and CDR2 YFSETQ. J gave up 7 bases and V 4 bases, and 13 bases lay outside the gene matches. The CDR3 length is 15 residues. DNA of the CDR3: TGCGCCAGCAGCCCCCGATCGGGGGGTACGGGGACCCAGTACTTC. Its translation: CASSPRSGGTGTQYF.

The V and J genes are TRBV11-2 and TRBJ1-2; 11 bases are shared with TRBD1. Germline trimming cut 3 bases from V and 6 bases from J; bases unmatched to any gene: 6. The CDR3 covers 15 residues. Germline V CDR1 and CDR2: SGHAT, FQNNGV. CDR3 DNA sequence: TGTGCCAGCAGCTTGCGGACAGGGGGCGGTAATGGCTACACCTTC. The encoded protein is CASSLRTGGGNGYTF. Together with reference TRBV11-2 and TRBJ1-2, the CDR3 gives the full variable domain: EAGVAQSPRYKIIEKRQSVAFWCNPISGHATLYWYQQILGQGPKLLIQFQNNGVVDDSQLPKDRFSAERLKGVDSTLKIQPAKLEDSAVYLCASSLRTGGGNGYTFGSGTRLTVV.

CDR3 sequence reads: CASSGGSDEQFF. The CDR3 coding sequence is TGTGCCAGCAGCGGGGGGTCTGATGAGCAGTTCTTC. The chain couples TRBV6-5 to TRBJ2-1, with TRBD2 matching over 7 bases. V lost 6 bases, J lost 8 bases, and 4 bases stayed unmatched. The germline V gene encodes CDR1 MNHEY and CDR2 SVGAGI. This CDR3 has 12 residues.

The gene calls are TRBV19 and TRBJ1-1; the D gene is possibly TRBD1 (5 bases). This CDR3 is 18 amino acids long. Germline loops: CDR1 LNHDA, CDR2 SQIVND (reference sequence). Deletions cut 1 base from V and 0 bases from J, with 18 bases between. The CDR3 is CASSIGGGILGLNTEAFF. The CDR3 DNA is TGTGCCAGTAGTATAGGCGGGGGGATCCTTGGGTTGAACACTGAAGCTTTCTTT.

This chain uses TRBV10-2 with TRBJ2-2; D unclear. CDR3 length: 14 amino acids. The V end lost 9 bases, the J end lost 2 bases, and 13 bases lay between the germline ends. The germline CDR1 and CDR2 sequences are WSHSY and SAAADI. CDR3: CASSTTHNTGELFF. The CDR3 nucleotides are TGCGCCAGTTCGACAACACATAACACCGGGGAGCTGTTTTTT.

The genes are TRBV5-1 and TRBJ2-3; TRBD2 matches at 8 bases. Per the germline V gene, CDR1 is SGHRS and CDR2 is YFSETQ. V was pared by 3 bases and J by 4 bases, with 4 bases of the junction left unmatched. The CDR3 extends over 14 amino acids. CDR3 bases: TGCGCCAGCAGCTCGGGACTAGTACCAGATACGCAGTATTTT. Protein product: CASSSGLVPDTQYF.

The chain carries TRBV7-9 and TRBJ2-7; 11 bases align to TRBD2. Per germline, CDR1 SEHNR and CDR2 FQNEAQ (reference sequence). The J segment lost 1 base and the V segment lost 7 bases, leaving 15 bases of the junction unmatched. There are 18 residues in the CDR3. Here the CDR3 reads CASIALRPTSGSSYEQYF. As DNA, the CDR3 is TGTGCCAGCATCGCACTGAGACCAACTAGCGGGAGTTCCTACGAGCAGTACTTC.

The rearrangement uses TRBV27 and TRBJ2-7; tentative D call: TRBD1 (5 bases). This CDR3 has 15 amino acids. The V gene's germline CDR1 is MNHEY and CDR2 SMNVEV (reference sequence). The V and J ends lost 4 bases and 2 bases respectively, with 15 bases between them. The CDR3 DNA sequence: TGTGCCAGCAGTTCCCCGGGCCAAGGGGCCTACGAGCAGTACTTC. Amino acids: CASSSPGQGAYEQYF.

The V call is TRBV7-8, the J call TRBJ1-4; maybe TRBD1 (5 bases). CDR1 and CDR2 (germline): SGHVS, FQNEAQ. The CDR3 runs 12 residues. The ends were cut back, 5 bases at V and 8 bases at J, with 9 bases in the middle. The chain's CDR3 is CASSRSGEKLFF. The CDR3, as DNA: TGTGCCAGCAGCCGTTCAGGGGAAAAACTGTTTTTT.

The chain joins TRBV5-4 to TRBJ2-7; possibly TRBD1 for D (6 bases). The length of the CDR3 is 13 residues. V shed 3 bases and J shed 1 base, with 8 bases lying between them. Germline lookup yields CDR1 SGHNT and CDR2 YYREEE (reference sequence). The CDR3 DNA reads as TGTGCCAGCAGCTATGGACAGTCCTACGAGCAGTACTTC. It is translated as CASSYGQSYEQYF.

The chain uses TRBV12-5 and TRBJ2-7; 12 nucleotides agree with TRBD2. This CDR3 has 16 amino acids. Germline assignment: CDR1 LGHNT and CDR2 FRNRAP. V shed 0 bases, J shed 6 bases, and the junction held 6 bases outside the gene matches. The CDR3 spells CASGLVLAGGGIEQYF. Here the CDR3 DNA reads TGTGCTAGTGGTTTGGTACTAGCGGGAGGAGGAATCGAGCAGTACTTC.

As DNA, the CDR3 is TGTGCCAGCAGTTACAGCGGATCCTTAGGCTACACCTTC. As protein: CASSYSGSLGYTF. The V gene is TRBV7-3, the J gene TRBJ1-2; D call uncertain. Germline V gene sequence: CDR1 SGHTA, CDR2 FQGTGA. The CDR3 runs 13 residues. The ends were cut back, 6 bases at V and 8 bases at J, with 16 bases in the middle.

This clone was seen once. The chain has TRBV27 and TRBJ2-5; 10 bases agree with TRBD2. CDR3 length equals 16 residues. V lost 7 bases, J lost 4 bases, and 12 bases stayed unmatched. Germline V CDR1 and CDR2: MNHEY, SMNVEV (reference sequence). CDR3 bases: TGTGCCAGCAAGGAGCGGGAGGGCCTCTTTCGAGAGACCCAGTACTTC. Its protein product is CASKEREGLFRETQYF.

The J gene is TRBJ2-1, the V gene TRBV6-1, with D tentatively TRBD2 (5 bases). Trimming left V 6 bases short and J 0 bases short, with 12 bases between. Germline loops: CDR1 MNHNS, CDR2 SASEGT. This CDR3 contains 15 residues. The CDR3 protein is CASRLRESSYNEQFF. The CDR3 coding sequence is TGTGCCAGCAGGTTACGGGAAAGCTCCTACAATGAGCAGTTCTTC.

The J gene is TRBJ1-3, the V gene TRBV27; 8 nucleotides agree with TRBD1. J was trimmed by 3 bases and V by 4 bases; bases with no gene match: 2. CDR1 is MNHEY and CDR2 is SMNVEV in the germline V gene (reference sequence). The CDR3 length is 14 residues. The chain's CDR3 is CASSSRGRGNTIYF. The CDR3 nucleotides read TGTGCCAGCAGTTCCAGGGGGCGTGGAAACACCATATATTTT.

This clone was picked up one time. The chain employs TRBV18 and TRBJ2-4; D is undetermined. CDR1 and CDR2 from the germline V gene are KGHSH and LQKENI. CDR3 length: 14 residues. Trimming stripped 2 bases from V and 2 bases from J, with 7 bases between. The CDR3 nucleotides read TGTGCCAGCTCACCAGGTAGCCCCAAAAACATTCAGTACTTC. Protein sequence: CASSPGSPKNIQYF.

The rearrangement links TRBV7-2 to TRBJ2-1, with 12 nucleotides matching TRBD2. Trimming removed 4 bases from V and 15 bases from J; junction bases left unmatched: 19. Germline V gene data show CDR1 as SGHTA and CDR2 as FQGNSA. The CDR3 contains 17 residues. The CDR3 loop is CASSSPGRWPTSGRLFF. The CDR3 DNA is TGTGCCAGCAGCTCACCGGGGAGATGGCCGACTAGCGGGAGACTGTTCTTC.

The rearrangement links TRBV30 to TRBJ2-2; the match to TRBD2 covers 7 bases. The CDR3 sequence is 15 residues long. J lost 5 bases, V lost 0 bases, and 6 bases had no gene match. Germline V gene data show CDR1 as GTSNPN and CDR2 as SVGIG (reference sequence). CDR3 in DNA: TGTGCCTGGAGTGTAGGCGGGAGTATGACCGGGGAGCTGTTTTTT. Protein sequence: CAWSVGGSMTGELFF.